This T cell receptor (beta chain) was obtained from a study of beta chain features in type 1 diabetes. The authors reverse transcribed all of the isolated RNA, so sequencing captured expressed TCRB transcripts. Sequencing used immunoSEQ multiplex PCR; TCRdb keeps in-frame clones, though not all of them. Of fewer than 350,000 clones in the sample, roughly a fifth were seen once. Points from the study as a whole: The naive, central memory and Treg TCRB repertoires looked more alike in patients than they did in healthy donors.

The germline gives CDR1 SGHRS, CDR2 YFSETQ. This CDR3 is 16 amino acids long. V shed 0 bases, J shed 4 bases, and the junction held 4 bases outside the gene matches. Every single donor gave one heparinised blood draw, and these averaged around 110 mL. Isolation of CD4+ naive, central memory, regulatory and stem cell-like memory cells was achieved by sorting via CD45RO/CCR7/CD25/CD127/CD95/CD27. With regard to this clone: The antigen is not known.

The chain is built from TRBV5-1 and TRBJ2-2; 9 bases align to TRBD1. The TCR was taken from a woman younger than 30 in good health. The sample taken for sequencing was naive CD4+ T cells from blood. The CDR3 DNA reads TGCGCCAGCAGCTTGGTACAGGGGGCCTTCACCGGGGAGCTGTTTTTT. This translates into CASSLVQGAFTGELFF.